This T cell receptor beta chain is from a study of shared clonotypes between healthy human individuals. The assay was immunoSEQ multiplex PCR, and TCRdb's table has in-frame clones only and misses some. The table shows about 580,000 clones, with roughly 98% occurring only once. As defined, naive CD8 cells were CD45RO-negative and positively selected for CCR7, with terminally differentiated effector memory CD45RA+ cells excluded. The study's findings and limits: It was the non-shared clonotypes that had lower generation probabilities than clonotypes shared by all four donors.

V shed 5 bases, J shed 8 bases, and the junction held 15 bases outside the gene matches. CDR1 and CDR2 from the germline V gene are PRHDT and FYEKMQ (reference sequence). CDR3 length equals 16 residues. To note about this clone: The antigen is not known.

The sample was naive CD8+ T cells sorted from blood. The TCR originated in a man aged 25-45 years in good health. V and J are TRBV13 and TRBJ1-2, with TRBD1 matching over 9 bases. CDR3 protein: CASSEDRGLPTGGYTF. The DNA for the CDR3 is TGTGCCAGCAGCGAGGACAGGGGCCTTCCTACGGGGGGCTACACCTTC.